These T cell receptor beta chains were read from a single sample in a study of long-term antiretroviral therapy in people with HIV. Clones were sequenced by immunoSEQ multiplex PCR, and TCRdb holds only the in-frame ones, with some missing. The sample lists more than 15,000 clones, around 94% occurring once. Sample: unsorted PBMCs, taken approximately 6.4 years after starting antiretroviral therapy. These receptors all come from a woman in her fifties or sixties with HIV. CDR3s include the opening cysteine and the closing phenylalanine or tryptophan. The D gene is left open where the match is weak. Rows give clone size only sometimes, using once, few, many, or a class for an expanded clone.

cdr3_nt cdr3_aa d_call j_call clone_size v_call
TGTGCCAGCAGCGTTGAAGCGGGAGGCTCCTACGAGCAGTACTTC CASSVEAGGSYEQYF TRBD2 TRBJ2-7 . TRBV9
TGTGCCAGCAGTGTAAGCGAAACTGAAGCTTTCTTT CASSVSETEAFF . TRBJ1-1 . TRBV6-1
TGTGCCAGCTCACCCACGACAGGGTCGAATACAGATACGCAGTATTTT CASSPTTGSNTDTQYF TRBD1 TRBJ2-3 . TRBV18
TGCAGCGTTGAGGGGACAGGGCAAGAGACCCAGTACTTC CSVEGTGQETQYF TRBD1 TRBJ2-5 . TRBV29-1
TGTGCCAGCAGCTACGGTTCGGGGCTAAGGGAGAACACTGAAGCTTTCTTT CASSYGSGLRENTEAFF . TRBJ1-1 . TRBV5-5
TGTGCCAGCAGTGAAGGCGGTAGCGGAGACAATGAGCAGTTCTTC CASSEGGSGDNEQFF . TRBJ2-1 . TRBV6-1
TGTGCCACCAGGAACACTGAAGCTTTCTTT CATRNTEAFF . TRBJ1-1 . TRBV6-6
TGTGCCAGCAGCCCGACCTGGGACAGGGATCGTGAGCAGTTCTTC CASSPTWDRDREQFF TRBD1 TRBJ2-1 . TRBV11-2
TGTGCCAGCAGCTATAGAAGGGAGCCTACCTACGAGCAGTACTTC CASSYRREPTYEQYF . TRBJ2-7 . TRBV7-9
TGTGCCAGCAGTTATGGCAGGCCGGCTAATGAAAAACTGTTTTTT CASSYGRPANEKLFF . TRBJ1-4 . TRBV6-5
TGTGCCAGCAATCTCGCCCCTACTGGGACCGCCTATGGCTACACCTTC CASNLAPTGTAYGYTF . TRBJ1-2 . TRBV6-6
TGTGCCAGCAGTCTAAGGACTAGCGGAGACTACGAGCAGTACTTC CASSLRTSGDYEQYF TRBD2 TRBJ2-7 . TRBV6-1
TGTGCCAGCTCACCACCCTTAACGAGAAACTATGGCTACACCTTC CASSPPLTRNYGYTF . TRBJ1-2 . TRBV18
TGTGCCAGCAGTTACTACAGGGCTGGTTCACCCCTCCACTTT CASSYYRAGSPLHF . TRBJ1-6 . TRBV6-5
TGTGCCAGTAGTCCGGAGACAGGGTGGAACACCGGGGAGCTGTTTTTT CASSPETGWNTGELFF TRBD1 TRBJ2-2 . TRBV19
TGTGCCAGCAATTCTGGAAACACCATATATTTT CASNSGNTIYF . TRBJ1-3 . TRBV25-1
TGTGCCAGCAGCGAATGGGACATCAATCAGCCCCAGCATTTT CASSEWDINQPQHF . TRBJ1-5 . TRBV7-2
TGTGCCAGCAGCCGCGGATGGACTAGTAGGCTATCGGAGCAGTACTTC CASSRGWTSRLSEQYF TRBD2 TRBJ2-7 . TRBV11-1
TGTGCCAGTAGTATATTCTTGGCGCCCTGGCAGCCCCAGCATTTT CASSIFLAPWQPQHF . TRBJ1-5 once TRBV19
TGCAGCGTTGCCGGGACAACGGACACCGGGGAGCTGTTTTTT CSVAGTTDTGELFF . TRBJ2-2 . TRBV29-1
TGTGCCAGCAGCTTAGAACGGGTTGAGCAGTTCTTC CASSLERVEQFF . TRBJ2-1 . TRBV13
TGTGCCAGCAGCTTATTGGACAGGGGTCAGGATACGCAGTATTTT CASSLLDRGQDTQYF TRBD1 TRBJ2-3 . TRBV7-3